These T cell receptor beta chains were read from a single sample in a study of blood T cell repertoires in COVID-19. Clones were read by immunoSEQ multiplex PCR, and TCRdb kept only the in-frame ones, dropping some. Seen here are 30,000 to 35,000 clones, roughly four fifths observed once, and the top ten hold roughly 37%. Input material: peripheral blood. The receptors originated from a man aged 80 or over with active or convalescent COVID-19. The CDR3 runs from the conserved cysteine through the conserved F or W. The order of the fields is clone size, J gene, V gene, D gene, CDR3 protein, CDR3 DNA. The D gene is left open where the match is weak. Some rows have no size entry. The others give once, few or many, or a class for an expanded clone.

-	TRBJ2-7	TRBV29-1	-	CSVEGGELAYEQYF	TGCAGCGTTGAAGGGGGGGAATTGGCCTACGAGCAGTACTTC
once	TRBJ2-5	TRBV2	TRBD1	CASSMGQGEYQETQYF	TGTGCCAGCAGTATGGGACAGGGAGAGTACCAAGAGACCCAGTACTTC
once	TRBJ1-2	TRBV27	-	CASSFLAANYGYTF	TGTGCCAGCAGTTTTCTGGCAGCTAACTATGGCTACACCTTC
-	TRBJ2-7	TRBV5-1	-	CASSLGGAQSSYEQYF	TGCGCCAGCAGCTTGGGCGGGGCCCAAAGCTCCTACGAGCAGTACTTC
-	TRBJ2-7	TRBV28	TRBD1	CASSSDRFPYEQYF	TGTGCCAGCAGCTCGGACAGGTTTCCCTACGAGCAGTACTTC
-	TRBJ2-7	TRBV21-1	-	CASSKGEGPPREQYF	TGTGCCAGCAGCAAAGGGGAGGGTCCCCCTCGGGAGCAGTACTTC
-	TRBJ2-3	TRBV7-8	-	CASSLDGSGSTDTQYF	TGTGCCAGCAGCTTAGATGGGTCGGGAAGCACAGATACGCAGTATTTT
-	TRBJ2-1	TRBV9	TRBD2	CASSVDLAGVGANNEQFF	TGTGCCAGCAGCGTAGATCTAGCGGGAGTGGGGGCCAACAATGAGCAGTTCTTC
-	TRBJ2-3	TRBV19	-	CASSTAPSTDTQYF	TGTGCCAGTTCAACAGCTCCCAGCACAGATACGCAGTATTTT
-	TRBJ2-1	TRBV14	TRBD2	CASSPRTSWNEQFF	TGTGCCAGCAGCCCAAGGACTAGTTGGAATGAGCAGTTCTTC
-	TRBJ1-4	TRBV20-1	-	CSVTSREKLFF	TGCAGTGTAACTTCCCGGGAAAAACTGTTTTTT
-	TRBJ1-2	TRBV28	TRBD1	CASRGQLYGYTF	TGTGCCAGCAGGGGACAGCTCTATGGCTACACCTTC
once	TRBJ2-5	TRBV3-1/TRBV3-2	-	CASSQGNSRYF	TGTGCCAGCAGCCAAGGGAACAGTCGGTACTTC
-	TRBJ2-1	TRBV19	TRBD2	CASSTGAGVGNEQFF	TGTGCCAGTAGTACCGGGGCGGGAGTTGGCAATGAGCAGTTCTTC
many	TRBJ2-1	TRBV7-2	TRBD2	CASSSTSGYEQFF	TGTGCCAGCAGCTCGACTAGCGGTTATGAGCAGTTCTTC
-	TRBJ2-7	TRBV9	-	CASSVGPSLWDEQYF	TGTGCCAGCAGCGTAGGGCCTAGCCTTTGGGACGAGCAGTACTTC
-	TRBJ2-5	TRBV5-4	-	CASSSGIQSGETQYF	TGTGCCAGCAGCTCCGGGATTCAGTCGGGGGAGACCCAGTACTTC
-	TRBJ2-1	TRBV15	TRBD1	CATRGGFRGQYNEQFF	TGTGCCACCAGAGGCGGGTTCAGGGGGCAATACAATGAGCAGTTCTTC
-	TRBJ2-1	TRBV28	TRBD2	CASSPSRTSGRNEQFF	TGTGCCAGCAGTCCAAGCCGGACTAGCGGGCGCAATGAGCAGTTCTTC
-	TRBJ1-5	TRBV28	TRBD1	CASSYITRRQGARNQPQHF	TGTGCCAGCAGTTATATAACAAGGAGACAGGGGGCTCGCAATCAGCCCCAGCATTTT
-	TRBJ1-1	TRBV30	-	CAQVGGNTEAFF	TGTGCCCAGGTGGGGGGGAACACTGAAGCTTTCTTT
once	TRBJ2-1	TRBV5-1	TRBD2	CASSATSGPYNEQFF	TGCGCCAGCAGCGCCACTAGCGGCCCCTACAATGAGCAGTTCTTC
-	TRBJ2-1	TRBV18	TRBD2	CASSLASGSQTSEQFF	TGTGCCAGCTCACTCGCTAGCGGGAGTCAAACAAGCGAGCAGTTCTTC
once	TRBJ1-1	TRBV7-9	-	CASSLDIRNTEAFF	TGTGCCAGCAGCTTAGACATACGGAACACTGAAGCTTTCTTT
-	TRBJ2-3	TRBV29-1	TRBD2	CSEGTSGSADTQYF	TGCAGCGAAGGGACTAGCGGGAGTGCAGATACGCAGTATTTT